This T cell receptor (beta chain) is from a study of technical replicates of blood from a handful of donors. This CDR3 has 15 residues. V was clipped by 0 bases and J by 5 bases; unmatched bases: 7. In germline, CDR1 is MRHNA, CDR2 SNTAGT. TCRdb keeps only in-frame clones here, not all; method: immunoSEQ multiplex PCR. The sample carries 80,000 to 95,000 clones, roughly 94% recorded once. This TCR came from a human donor in good health. V and J are TRBV6-4 and TRBJ2-7; TRBD2 matches at 7 bases. The source material was T cells isolated from PBMCs. The CDR3 nucleotides read TGTGCCAGCAGTGACTCGTGTCTAGCGGTTGACGAGCAGTACTTC. The encoded protein is CASSDSCLAVDEQYF.